The 5 T cell receptor beta chains reported below all come from one sample, sequenced in a study of blood T cell repertoires in COVID-19. TCRdb's copy holds only in-frame clones and misses some; the assay was immunoSEQ multiplex PCR. Of hundreds of thousands of clones listed, 85% to 90% are singletons. Material for sequencing was peripheral blood. The receptors were sampled from a man aged 18 to 30 with COVID-19, enrolled during active disease.

This sequence joins TRBV5-5 and TRBJ2-1; 12 nucleotides agree with TRBD2. After removal of 4 bases from V and 3 bases from J, the junction contained 5 bases not matched to a gene. The CDR3 covers 16 residues. Per the germline V gene, CDR1 is SGHKS and CDR2 is YYEKEE (reference sequence). CDR3 sequence reads: CASSDRLAGDYNEQFF. CDR3 bases: TGTGCCAGCAGCGATCGACTAGCGGGGGACTACAATGAGCAGTTCTTC.

The chain recombines TRBV25-1 with TRBJ2-7; D ambiguous. The CDR3 covers 17 residues. The germline V gene encodes CDR1 MGHDK and CDR2 SYGVNS. Trimming shortened V by 4 bases and J by 2 bases, and 21 bases separated the two germline ends. This CDR3 reads CASSATHSRSQTYEQYF. The CDR3 nucleotides are TGTGCCAGCAGTGCCACCCATTCACGGAGCCAGACCTACGAGCAGTACTTC.

This clone came up once. This rearrangement joins TRBV19 to TRBJ2-3; 14 bases align to TRBD2. V gave up 4 bases and J gave up 1 base; unmatched junction bases: 16. The germline CDR1 and CDR2 sequences are LNHDA and SQIVND (reference sequence). CDR3 length: 21 residues. The CDR3 coding sequence is TGTGCCAGTAGTAAACGGACAGCCTTAAGACTAGCGGGAGGGGGCACAGATACGCAGTATTTT. Protein product: CASSKRTALRLAGGGTDTQYF.

The chain links TRBV5-4 to TRBJ1-2, with TRBD1 matching 9 bases. Per the germline V gene, CDR1 is SGHNT and CDR2 is YYREEE (reference sequence). The J segment lost 11 bases and the V segment lost 0 bases, leaving 17 bases of the junction unmatched. The CDR3 length is 17 residues. The CDR3 reads CASSLAPTGGSRVLYTF. In DNA form, the CDR3 reads TGTGCCAGCAGCTTGGCCCCGACAGGGGGATCGAGGGTGCTTTACACCTTC.

V is TRBV27 and J is TRBJ1-2, with D tentatively TRBD1 (5 bases). CDR1 and CDR2 from the germline V gene are MNHEY and SMNVEV (reference sequence). V lost 0 bases, J lost 4 bases, and 12 bases lay in between. This CDR3 comprises 15 residues. CDR3 sequence (DNA): TGTGCCAGCAGTTTATCTTTCCCAGGGTCCTATGGCTACACCTTC. Translation: CASSLSFPGSYGYTF.